This T cell receptor (beta chain) appears in the sequencing data of a study of blood T cell repertoires in COVID-19. Turning to the study itself: Collection of acute and convalescent COVID-19 samples took place in the United States, Italy and Spain.

The germline V gene has CDR1 SGHDT and CDR2 YYEEEE. The CDR3 is 17 residues long. Trimming took 0 bases from V and 0 from J, leaving 13 bases between them. Original handling: Amplification with reference gene primers provided the estimates of nucleated cell counts. Repertoires were generated with immunoSEQ multiplex PCR, while TCRdb's copy carries only in-frame clones and drops some. V, J and clone size reflect that table, while D and trimming were determined from the DNA. The table lists 180,000 or so clones, more than 80% of them singletons. Sequenced material: peripheral blood. This receptor was taken from a woman aged 40 to 50 with COVID-19, enrolled during active disease. The gene calls are TRBV5-6 and TRBJ1-3, with D possibly matching TRBD1 (5 bases). CDR3 residues: CASSLVTGTFSGNTIYF. As DNA, the CDR3 is TGTGCCAGCAGCTTGGTAACAGGAACCTTCTCTGGAAACACCATATATTTT.